Each of the 20 T cell receptor beta chains below was sequenced from the same sample in a study of T cell clonality in common variable immunodeficiency. Data came from immunoSEQ multiplex PCR; TCRdb stores just in-frame clones and leaves some out. The sample presents approximately 34,000 clones, none singletons. Sequencing used peripheral blood mononuclear cells. These receptors came from a person aged 18-69 years in good health.

In this sample, this clone turned up many times. The sequence runs out 3 residues before the end of the CDR3; the remainder is reconstructed from the germline J gene. The chain joins TRBV5-6 to TRBJ1-2, with TRBD1 identical over 8 bases. Germline loops: CDR1 SGHDT, CDR2 YYEEEE. This CDR3 is 13 amino acids long. With V trimmed by 4 bases and J by 4 bases, 3 bases remained unmatched. The CDR3 sequence is CASSGTGIYGYTF. CDR3 bases read: TGTGCCAGCAGCGGGACAGGTATCTATGGC.

This clone was recorded many times. Read coverage stops 3 residues before the CDR3 terminus; the germline J gene supplies the remainder. V gene TRBV7-9 combines with J gene TRBJ1-5; no clear D. Germline assignment: CDR1 SEHNR and CDR2 FQNEAQ (reference sequence). Trimming stripped 5 bases from V and 2 bases from J, with 10 bases between. The CDR3 loop spans 14 amino acids. CDR3 bases read: TGTGCCAGCAGCCTTACCGGGGGCAATCAGCCC. Translated, it gives CASSLTGGNQP. The full CDR3 protein reads CASSLTGGNQPQHF.

This clone was observed many times. The read is 3 residues too short to cover the CDR3 end, so that end is filled in from the germline J gene. J is TRBJ2-5 and V is TRBV20-1, with 8 bases fitting TRBD1. Per germline, CDR1 DFQATT and CDR2 SNEGSKA (reference sequence). The CDR3 consists of 12 residues. CDR3 DNA (partial): TGCAGCGTCGACAGGGGCCAAGAGACC. This codes for CSVDRGQET. The CDR3 as a whole reads CSVDRGQETQYF.

This clone has ten or more counts. Sequencing ends 3 residues short of the CDR3 end; the germline J gene provides the rest. The V call is TRBV5-1, the J call TRBJ2-3; tentative D call: TRBD1 (5 bases). V dropped 0 bases and J dropped 3 bases, with 8 bases sitting between them. Per germline, CDR1 SGHRS and CDR2 YFSETQ. This CDR3 is built from 14 residues. The sequenced CDR3 bases are TGCGCCAGCAGCTTGGGACAGCAGACAGATACG. The encoded protein is CASSLGQQTDT. The whole CDR3 sequence is CASSLGQQTDTQYF. Complete variable domain (other parts from reference TRBV5-1 and TRBJ2-3): KAGVTQTPRYLIKTRGQQVTLSCSPISGHRSVSWYQQTPGQGLQFLFEYFSETQRNKGNFPGRFSGRQFSNSRSEMNVSTLELGDSALYLCASSLGQQTDTQYFGPGTRLTVL.

This clone was found many times. The CDR3 end falls 3 residues outside the read, so it is completed with the germline J gene. The chain carries TRBV29-1 and TRBJ1-1; D uncertain. The CDR3 runs 10 residues. Deletions cut 6 bases from V and 3 bases from J, with 5 bases between. Germline V gene data show CDR1 as SQVTM and CDR2 as ANQGSEA. CDR3 protein: CSVDYTEAFF. CDR3 DNA (partial): TGCAGCGTGGACTACACTGAA.

In regard to this clone: The read halts 3 residues ahead of the CDR3 end, with the missing end drawn from the germline J gene. The chain employs TRBV11-2 and TRBJ1-1; TRBD1 is a possible D gene (5 bases). The CDR3 contains 14 residues. CDR1 is SGHAT, CDR2 FQNNGV, per germline. Deletions cut 4 bases from V and 1 base from J, with 10 bases between. The CDR3 sequence: CASSSRGGNTEAFF. The sequenced part of the CDR3 DNA is TGTGCCAGCAGCTCCCGCGGGGGGAACACTGAA.

This clone was detected many times. The CDR3 end falls 3 residues outside the read, so it is completed with the germline J gene. This chain connects TRBV6-2 or TRBV6-3 to TRBJ1-5; 8 bases fit TRBD1. CDR1 and CDR2 from the germline V gene are MNHEY and SVGEGT. This CDR3 has 16 residues. Losses at the gene ends were 5 bases for V and 5 bases for J; bases not matched to a gene: 11. The chain's CDR3 is CASSRTQGAMDQPQHF. The part of the CDR3 DNA that was read is TGTGCCAGCAGTCGAACCCAGGGGGCGATGGATCAGCCC.

This clone was observed many times. Sequencing ends 3 residues short of the CDR3 end; the germline J gene provides the rest. This sequence joins TRBV20-1 and TRBJ2-5; 7 positions match TRBD2. The V segment lost 0 bases and the J segment 4 bases; nucleotides outside the gene matches: 5. CDR1 is DFQATT, CDR2 SNEGSKA, per germline (reference sequence). The CDR3 length is 14 residues. The CDR3 spells CSARDSGGGETQYF. The sequenced part of the CDR3 DNA is TGCAGTGCTAGAGATTCGGGGGGAGGAGAGACC.

This clone was seen a few times. The read ends 3 residues early relative to the CDR3; the germline J gene fills the gap. V gene TRBV11-3 combines with J gene TRBJ2-1, with 10 bases aligning to TRBD2. The CDR3 loop spans 15 amino acids. The germline V gene has CDR1 SGHNT and CDR2 YENEEA. The V gene end was trimmed by 5 bases and the J gene end by 5 bases; junction bases not matched to a gene: 6. The CDR3 bases that were read are TGTGCCAGCAGCCCGGGAGGACTAGCGGACAATGAG. Its translation: CASSPGGLADNE. The CDR3 as a whole reads CASSPGGLADNEQFF.

This clone was recorded at least ten times. The read stops 3 residues short of the end of the CDR3; the missing end is completed from the germline J gene. The chain combines TRBV7-9 with TRBJ2-3; D possibly corresponds to TRBD1 (7 bases). The CDR3 sequence is 12 residues long. The V and J ends lost 5 bases and 5 bases respectively, with 8 bases between them. The V gene's germline CDR1 is SEHNR and CDR2 FQNEAQ (reference sequence). The CDR3 spells CASSQGGDTQYF. Incomplete CDR3 DNA: TGTGCCAGCAGCCAGGGGGGAGATACG.

This clone was recorded at least ten times. The CDR3 end falls 3 residues outside the read, so it is completed with the germline J gene. The rearrangement links TRBV7-6 to TRBJ2-2; the D is unclear. Germline lookup yields CDR1 SGHVS and CDR2 FNYEAQ. The length of the CDR3 is 12 residues. V shed 5 bases and J shed 4 bases, with 5 bases lying between them. CDR3 DNA (partial): TGTGCCAGCAGCCCAGTCACCGGGGAG. Protein: CASSPVTGE. The whole CDR3 is CASSPVTGELFF.

This clone was seen many times. The CDR3 goes on 3 residues after the read ends, and that part is filled in from the germline J gene. J is TRBJ1-2 and V is TRBV7-9, with TRBD1 matching 7 bases. Germline V lookup: CDR1 SEHNR, CDR2 FQNEAQ (reference sequence). This CDR3 comprises 13 residues. The CDR3 bases that were read are TGTGCCAGCAGCTTAGAGGGGGCCGTAGGC. This codes for CASSLEGAVG. The entire CDR3 protein is CASSLEGAVGYTF.

This clone has a count of ten or more. The read is 3 residues too short to cover the CDR3 end, so that end is filled in from the germline J gene. This sequence joins TRBV20-1 and TRBJ2-1, with 8 bases fitting TRBD2. This CDR3 contains 14 residues. Unmatched junction bases numbered 7, after V lost 6 bases and J lost 3 bases. Looked up from germline, CDR1 is DFQATT and CDR2 is SNEGSKA (reference sequence). The CDR3 sequence: CSADERELYNEQFF. CDR3 bases read: TGCAGTGCGGACGAGCGGGAGCTCTACAATGAG.

This clone has a count of ten or more. The read ends 3 residues before the CDR3 terminus; that terminus is restored from the germline J gene. The J gene is TRBJ1-5, the V gene TRBV30; tentative D call: TRBD1 (6 bases). V was clipped by 0 bases and J by 4 bases, with 13 bases between them. CDR1 is GTSNPN and CDR2 is SVGIG in the germline V gene (reference sequence). This CDR3 region has 15 residues. The sequenced CDR3 bases are TGTGCCTGGAGTGTACAAGGGACACTAAATCAGCCC. Translation: CAWSVQGTLNQP. The full CDR3 reads CAWSVQGTLNQPQHF.

This clone was picked up many times. Incomplete CDR3 DNA: TGTGCCAGTCTAAAGGGGCGCGGCTATGGC. This sequence encodes CASLKGRGYG. Given in full, the CDR3 is CASLKGRGYGYTF. The chain carries TRBV19 and TRBJ1-2; D is possibly TRBD1 (5 bases). The read stops 3 residues short of the end of the CDR3; the missing end is completed from the germline J gene. Germline V gene data show CDR1 as LNHDA and CDR2 as SQIVND (reference sequence). V lost 8 bases and J lost 4, with 14 bases in between. The CDR3 extends over 13 amino acids. Using reference TRBV19 and TRBJ1-2 for the parts outside the CDR3, the full variable domain is DGGITQSPKYLFRKEGQNVTLSCEQNLNHDAMYWYRQDPGQGLRLIYYSQIVNDFQKGDIAEGYSVSREKKESFPLTVTSAQKNPTAFYLCASLKGRGYGYTFGSGTRLTVV.

This clone was recorded at least ten times. The read terminates 3 residues before the CDR3 end, so the remaining end is supplied by the germline J gene. The gene calls are TRBV5-1 and TRBJ2-7; D perhaps matches TRBD1 (5 bases). The length of the CDR3 is 14 residues. Trimming pared 0 bases from V and 2 bases from J, leaving 9 bases between. In germline, CDR1 is SGHRS, CDR2 YFSETQ. The CDR3 spells CASSLGTGAYEQYF. CDR3 DNA, as far as it was read: TGCGCCAGCAGCTTGGGTACAGGCGCCTACGAG.

This clone was counted many times. The read terminates 3 residues ahead of where the CDR3 ends, so the germline J gene completes it. The V call is TRBV20-1, the J call TRBJ2-5, with 8 bases identical to TRBD2. Germline CDR1 and CDR2: DFQATT and SNEGSKA (reference sequence). The CDR3 is 13 amino acids. Losses at the gene ends were 2 bases for V and 5 bases for J; bases not matched to a gene: 4. CDR3 in amino acids: CSARSGRGETQYF. The sequenced CDR3 bases are TGCAGTGCTAGAAGCGGGAGAGGCGAGACC.

This clone was seen many times. Read data end 3 residues before the CDR3 end; the end is taken from the germline J gene. The genes are TRBV7-2 and TRBJ2-7; tentative D call: TRBD2 (7 bases). CDR1 and CDR2 from the germline V gene are SGHTA and FQGNSA. V was trimmed by 0 bases and J by 3 bases, leaving 9 bases between them. The CDR3 length is 14 residues. Incomplete CDR3 DNA: TGTGCCAGCAGCTTAGCAGGGGGGGACTACGAG. This translates into CASSLAGGDYE. The complete CDR3 protein is CASSLAGGDYEQYF.

This clone was recorded at least ten times. The CDR3 extends 3 residues past the end of the read, so its final part is completed from the germline J gene. This chain connects TRBV5-1 to TRBJ2-5; 11 bases match TRBD2. CDR3 size: 16 residues. After removal of 0 bases from V and 1 base from J, the junction contained 2 bases not matched to a gene. Germline-derived CDR1 and CDR2 are SGHRS and YFSETQ. CDR3 amino acids: CASSLGGLAGQETQYF. CDR3 DNA, as far as it was read: TGCGCCAGCAGCTTGGGTGGACTAGCGGGCCAAGAGACC.

This clone was seen at least ten times. From the germline J gene comes the end of the CDR3, since the read stops 3 residues before it. This chain uses TRBV18 with TRBJ2-2, with TRBD1 matching over 8 bases. This CDR3 contains 16 residues. J lost 4 bases, V lost 4 bases, and 8 bases had no gene match. The germline gives CDR1 KGHSH, CDR2 LQKENI. CDR3 amino acids: CASSLQQGELTGELFF. CDR3 bases read: TGTGCCAGCTCACTACAACAGGGGGAGCTCACCGGGGAG. The complete variable domain, with remaining parts taken from reference TRBV18 and TRBJ2-2, reads NAGVMQNPRHLVRRRGQEARLRCSPMKGHSHVYWYRQLPEEGLKFMVYLQKENIIDESGMPKERFSAEFPKEGPSILRIQQVVRGDSAAYFCASSLQQGELTGELFFGEGSRLTVL.